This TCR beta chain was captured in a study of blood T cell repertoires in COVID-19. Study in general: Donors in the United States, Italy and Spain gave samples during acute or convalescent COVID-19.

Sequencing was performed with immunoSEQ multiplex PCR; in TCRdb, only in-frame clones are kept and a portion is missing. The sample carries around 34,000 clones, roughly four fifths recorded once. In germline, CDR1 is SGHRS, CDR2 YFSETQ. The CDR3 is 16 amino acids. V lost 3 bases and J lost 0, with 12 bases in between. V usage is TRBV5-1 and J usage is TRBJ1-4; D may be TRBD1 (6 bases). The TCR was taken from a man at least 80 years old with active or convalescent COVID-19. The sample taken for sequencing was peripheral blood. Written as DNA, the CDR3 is TGCGCCAGCAGCTCCCTAGGGGGTCCAACTAATGAAAAACTGTTTTTT. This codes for CASSSLGGPTNEKLFF.